This T cell receptor beta chain was observed in a study of cytomegalovirus exposure and HLA in healthy donors. PCR employed 60 Vbeta and 13 Jbeta primers. Profiled with immunoSEQ multiplex PCR; TCRdb holds only in-frame clones, not every one. Here the sample spans some 120,000 clones, 60% to 75% being singletons. The CDR3 is 14 amino acids. V lost 7 bases and J 5 bases, leaving 17 bases between the germline ends. Germline V gives CDR1 LNHDA, CDR2 SQIVND (reference sequence). On this clone: The antigen is unknown.

Findings of the study overall: Sequencing probably produced one cluster of sequence variants that were highly shared.

The chain combines TRBV19 with TRBJ1-1, with TRBD1 as a possible D gene (5 bases). This receptor was identified in a woman aged 50 to 60 in good health and CMV-seropositive. Material for sequencing was PBMCs. DNA of the CDR3: TGTGCCAGTACCCGACTCGGGGGAGGGACTGAAGCTTTCTTT. Translating gives CASTRLGGGTEAFF. Together with reference TRBV19 and TRBJ1-1, the CDR3 gives the full variable domain: DGGITQSPKYLFRKEGQNVTLSCEQNLNHDAMYWYRQDPGQGLRLIYYSQIVNDFQKGDIAEGYSVSREKKESFPLTVTSAQKNPTAFYLCASTRLGGGTEAFFGQGTRLTVV.